This T cell receptor beta chain was observed in a study of identical twins. This clonotype was observed a single time. Its antigen is undetermined. A clone one base away is much larger, so this may be a read error. Study-level findings and limits: High-abundance cord blood beta clonotypes had fewer insertions; memory repertoires showed none. Diverse VJ usage suggested most zero-insertion clonotypes were not invariant T cells.

TCRdb used MiXCR to reprocess the 5' RACE reads, holding one entry per CDR3 protein. The profile shows fewer than 450,000 distinct CDR3 sequences, around 9.7% of them singletons. CDR1 and CDR2 from the germline V gene are SGHAT and FQNNGV. The CDR3 covers 16 residues. The material sequenced was naive T cells sorted from blood. The receptor's source is a woman aged 45 to 65 in good health. The chain is built from TRBV11-2 and TRBJ2-3; 10 nucleotides line up with TRBD1. CDR3 loop: CAGSFPGQGEFDTQYF. The CDR3 nucleotides read TGTGCCGGCAGCTTTCCAGGACAGGGGGAATTCGATACGCAGTATTTT.